A selection of T cell receptor beta chains follows, all from one sample in a study of OX40 agonist ivuxolimab in advanced cancers. Sequenced by immunoSEQ multiplex PCR; TCRdb stores in-frame clones only, minus some. The repertoire consists of about 30,000 clones, with roughly 83% occurring once and the leading ten covering under 25%. Sequenced material: CD4+ or CD8+ T cells sorted from blood, taken in a trial of the OX40 agonist ivuxolimab. The receptors were sampled from an adult with an advanced solid tumor such as melanoma, head and neck, liver or kidney cancer. Each CDR3 is given with its conserved first and last residue. Each record gives: CDR3 length, clone size, V gene, D gene, J gene, CDR3 DNA, CDR3 protein. The D gene is left open where the match is weak. Part of the rows lack a size; the others show once, few, many or a class for expanded clones.

>16|.|TRBV14|TRBD1|TRBJ2-4
TGTGCCAGCAGCCAAGGACAGGGATTAGCCAAAAACATTCAGTACTTC
CASSQGQGLAKNIQYF
>14|.|TRBV2|.|TRBJ2-3
TGTGCCACCGAAACAGGGGGGGAAACAGATACGCAGTATTTT
CATETGGETDTQYF
>17|.|TRBV4-2|TRBD1|TRBJ2-6
TGTGCCAGCAGCCAAGATGGACAGGGGATCGGGGCCAACGTCCTGACTTTC
CASSQDGQGIGANVLTF
>15|.|TRBV11-3|.|TRBJ2-6
TGTGCCAGCAGCCCCCCCACCTCTGGGGCCAACGTCCTGACTTTC
CASSPPTSGANVLTF
>13|.|TRBV7-3|TRBD2|TRBJ2-2
TGTGCCAGCAGTCCGGGACTAGCGGGGGAGCTGTTTTTT
CASSPGLAGELFF
>11|.|TRBV28|.|TRBJ1-1
TGTGCCAGCAGTTTCTACACTGAAGCTTTCTTT
CASSFYTEAFF
>16|.|TRBV9|.|TRBJ2-5
TGTGCCAGCAGCCCCGGGGCCGGCGGGACCCAAGAGACCCAGTACTTC
CASSPGAGGTQETQYF
>15|.|TRBV6-6|TRBD2|TRBJ2-1
TGTGCCAGCAGTTACTGGGCGGGAGAGGACAATGAGCAGTTCTTC
CASSYWAGEDNEQFF
>13|.|TRBV7-3|.|TRBJ1-1
TGTGCCAGCAGCTACGGAGTGGACACTGAAGCTTTCTTT
CASSYGVDTEAFF
>16|.|TRBV7-6|TRBD2|TRBJ2-3
TGTGCCAGCAGCAAAAATCTAGCGGAGCTCACAGATACGCAGTATTTT
CASSKNLAELTDTQYF
>12|.|TRBV5-1|.|TRBJ2-1
TGCGCCAGCAGCTCGCAGGGGAATGAGCAGTTCTTC
CASSSQGNEQFF
>15|.|TRBV11-2|TRBD2|TRBJ2-1
TGTGCCAGCAGCTTAACTAGCGGGAGCGGCGATGAGCAGTTCTTC
CASSLTSGSGDEQFF
>14|once|TRBV27|.|TRBJ1-6
TGTGCCAGCGCCGCAGGGTTGAAAAACTCACCCCTCCACTTT
CASAAGLKNSPLHF
>15|.|TRBV19|TRBD1|TRBJ1-2
TGTGCCAGTAGTATCGGGACAGGGGCCGGCTATGGCTACACCTTC
CASSIGTGAGYGYTF
>13|.|TRBV28|.|TRBJ2-7
TGTGCCAGCAGTCGTAGAGGGAGAGGGGAGCAGTACTTC
CASSRRGRGEQYF
>16|.|TRBV2|TRBD2|TRBJ2-7
TGTGCCAGCGGGAGGAAGACTAGCGGGAGTGGCGGAGAGCAGTACTTC
CASGRKTSGSGGEQYF
>12|medium-sized|TRBV29-1|TRBD1|TRBJ1-1
TGCAGCGCTAGGACAGGGGGAACTGAAGCTTTCTTT
CSARTGGTEAFF
>15|.|TRBV5-4|.|TRBJ1-1
TGTGCCAGCAGCTTGGAGAGGTCAATGAACACTGAAGCTTTCTTT
CASSLERSMNTEAFF
>17|once|TRBV28|.|TRBJ2-5
TGTGCCAGCAGCCTACGGAACAACCTACCTTACCAAGAGACCCAGTACTTC
CASSLRNNLPYQETQYF
>14|.|TRBV29-1|TRBD1|TRBJ1-1
TGCAGCGTTGAAGGTGGGACAGGGCGGACTGAAGCTTTCTTT
CSVEGGTGRTEAFF
>13|.|TRBV27|TRBD1|TRBJ1-5
TGTGCCAGCAGTTGGACAGGTAATCAGCCCCAGCATTTT
CASSWTGNQPQHF
>15|.|TRBV6-6|.|TRBJ1-4
TGTGCCAGCAGTCCCAGTGGCAGGGTGGTCGAAAAACTGTTTTTT
CASSPSGRVVEKLFF
>15|once|TRBV5-1|.|TRBJ2-1
TGCGCCAGCAGACCCGCCTTCAGCGGTGGGGATGAGCAGTTCTTC
CASRPAFSGGDEQFF
>15|few|TRBV15|.|TRBJ2-3
TGTGCCACCAGCCGCTCGAGGGGTGGAACAGATACGCAGTATTTT
CATSRSRGGTDTQYF
>15|.|TRBV13|TRBD2|TRBJ2-7
TGTGCCAGCAGCTTAGAACTAGCGGGTAACGCCGAGCAGTACTTC
CASSLELAGNAEQYF
>13|.|TRBV28|.|TRBJ2-1
TGTGCCAGCGGGGCGGAGTCCTACAATGAGCAGTTCTTC
CASGAESYNEQFF
>14|few|TRBV7-9|.|TRBJ2-3
TGTGCCAGCAGCCCGGAAAGGTTTACAGATACGCAGTATTTT
CASSPERFTDTQYF
>15|.|TRBV9|TRBD2|TRBJ2-1
TGTGCCAGCAGCCCGAGCGGGGTCGACTACAATGAGCAGTTCTTC
CASSPSGVDYNEQFF
>13|.|TRBV7-6|.|TRBJ2-7
TGTGCCAGCAGCTTATCAGCTGCCTACGAGCAGTACTTC
CASSLSAAYEQYF
>15|.|TRBV6-5|.|TRBJ2-7
TGTGCCAGCAGCCCAGGCTTCTCCAAACACTACGAGCAGTACTTC
CASSPGFSKHYEQYF
>13|.|TRBV4-1|TRBD1|TRBJ1-1
TGCGCCAGCAGCGGAACAGGGGGCACTGAAGCTTTCTTT
CASSGTGGTEAFF
>12|.|TRBV28|.|TRBJ2-7
TGTGCCAGCAGTCGACTCCCGTCCGAGCAGTACTTC
CASSRLPSEQYF
>14|.|TRBV9|.|TRBJ1-1
TGTGCCAGCAGCGTAGGGGGGATCAACACTGAAGCTTTCTTT
CASSVGGINTEAFF
>15|.|TRBV6-1|.|TRBJ2-1
TGTGCCAGCACCCGGACACAAAGCTCCTACAATGAGCAGTTCTTC
CASTRTQSSYNEQFF
>16|.|TRBV7-9|TRBD2|TRBJ2-1
TGTGCCAGCACCCCCCCTAGCGGGCCTTCCTACAATGAGCAGTTCTTC
CASTPPSGPSYNEQFF
>16|.|TRBV6-4|.|TRBJ2-1
TGTGCCAGCAGTGACTTGGGGGGGGGCTCGTCCAATGAGCAGTTCTTC
CASSDLGGGSSNEQFF
>16|.|TRBV9|TRBD1|TRBJ1-2
TGTGCCAGCAGCGCTACATACAGGGGGAGGTACTATGGCTACACCTTC
CASSATYRGRYYGYTF
>18|.|TRBV10-3|TRBD2|TRBJ2-1
TGTGCCATCAGTGGAGGGACTAGCGGGGGATTCCGCTACAATGAGCAGTTCTTC
CAISGGTSGGFRYNEQFF
>15|.|TRBV9|TRBD1|TRBJ2-3
TGTGCCAGCAGCGTAGGGCAGGGGGGCACAGATACGCAGTATTTT
CASSVGQGGTDTQYF
>14|.|TRBV30|TRBD1|TRBJ1-2
TGTGCCTGGAGTCCGACAGGGGTTGGCTATGGCTACACCTTC
CAWSPTGVGYGYTF
>16|.|TRBV11-2|.|TRBJ2-2
TGTGCCAGCAGCTTAGAGGTCAGGGTTAACACCGGGGAGCTGTTTTTT
CASSLEVRVNTGELFF
>17|once|TRBV4-3|.|TRBJ1-1
TGCGCCAGCAGCCAAGATTCTTCCCCCTCCATGAACACTGAAGCTTTCTTT
CASSQDSSPSMNTEAFF
>12|.|TRBV27|.|TRBJ1-1
TGTGCCAGCAGTGGCCCGAGGCAAGGAGCTTTCTTT
CASSGPRQGAFF
>12|.|TRBV9|.|TRBJ2-3
TGTGCCAGCAGCCCCCGGGGAGATACGCAGTATTTT
CASSPRGDTQYF
>13|once|TRBV27|.|TRBJ2-7
TGTGCCAGCAGTTTTTCTCGGGCCTACGAGCAGTACTTC
CASSFSRAYEQYF
>15|.|TRBV19|TRBD1|TRBJ1-2
TGTGCCAGTAGCGACAGGGGCCTAGCTAACTATGGCTACACCTTC
CASSDRGLANYGYTF
>17|.|TRBV4-1|TRBD2|TRBJ2-3
TGCGCCAGCAGCCGCCACCATGGGCGGGAGCTCGCAGATACGCAGTATTTT
CASSRHHGRELADTQYF
>16|.|TRBV9|TRBD1|TRBJ1-2
TGTGCCAGCAGCGTAGGTTGGGACAGAATTAACTATGGCTACACCTTC
CASSVGWDRINYGYTF
>14|medium-sized|TRBV19|TRBD1|TRBJ1-1
TGTGCCAGTAGTCTCCGGGACAGGGAAACAGAAGCTTTCTTT
CASSLRDRETEAFF
>15|.|TRBV7-9|.|TRBJ1-1
TGTGCCAGCAGCTTAGCGAGGGGTTCCGTTACTGAAGCTTTCTTT
CASSLARGSVTEAFF
>13|.|TRBV6-5|.|TRBJ2-1
TGTGCCAGCAGTTACGCGGAGTGGAATGAGCAGTTCTTC
CASSYAEWNEQFF
>15|.|TRBV4-3|TRBD1|TRBJ1-1
TGCGCCAGCAGCCAAGGAAGGGGGACAGCCACTGAAGCTTTCTTT
CASSQGRGTATEAFF
>14|.|TRBV2|TRBD2|TRBJ2-2
TGTGCCAGCAGTCCCGGGACTAGCGCCGGGGAGCTGTTTTTT
CASSPGTSAGELFF